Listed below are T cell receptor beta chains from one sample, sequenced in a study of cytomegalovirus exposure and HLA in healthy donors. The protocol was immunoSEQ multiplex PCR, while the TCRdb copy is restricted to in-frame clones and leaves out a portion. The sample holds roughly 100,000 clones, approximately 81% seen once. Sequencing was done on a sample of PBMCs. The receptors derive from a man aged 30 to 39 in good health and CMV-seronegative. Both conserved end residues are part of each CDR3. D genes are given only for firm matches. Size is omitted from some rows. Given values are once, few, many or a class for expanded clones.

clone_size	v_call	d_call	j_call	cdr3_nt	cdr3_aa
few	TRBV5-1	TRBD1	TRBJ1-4	TGCGCCAGCAGCGTGCCGGGACAGGGAGGTGAAAAACTGTTTTTT	CASSVPGQGGEKLFF
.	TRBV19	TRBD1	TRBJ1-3	TGTGCCAGTAGTAACAGGACAGGGCAGCCCTCTGGAAACACCATATATTTT	CASSNRTGQPSGNTIYF
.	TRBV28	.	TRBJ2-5	TGTGCCAGCAGTTTTATCCAGGGTTGGCAAGAGACCCAGTACTTC	CASSFIQGWQETQYF
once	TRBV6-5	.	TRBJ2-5	TGTGCCAGCAGTTACTTAGGTCGCGGCCGAGAGACCCAGTACTTC	CASSYLGRGRETQYF
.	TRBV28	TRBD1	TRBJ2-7	TGTGCCAGCATAGGACAGGGTAACGAGCAGTACTTC	CASIGQGNEQYF
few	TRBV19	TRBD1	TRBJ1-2	TGTGCCAGTAGTATGGGACAGAACTATGGCTACACCTTC	CASSMGQNYGYTF
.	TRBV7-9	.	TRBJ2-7	TGTGCCAGCAGCTTAGGGGGACATAACTCCTACGAGCAGTACTTC	CASSLGGHNSYEQYF
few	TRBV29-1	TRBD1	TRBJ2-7	TGCAGCGTTGTCCCGGGACAGGGGTCTCACTCAACCTACGAGCAGTACTTC	CSVVPGQGSHSTYEQYF
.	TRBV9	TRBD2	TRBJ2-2	TGTGCCAGCAGCGTGGGCCTCGGACTAGCGGGAAGGACCGGGGAGCTGTTTTTT	CASSVGLGLAGRTGELFF
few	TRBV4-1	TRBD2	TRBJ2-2	TGCGCCAGCAGCCAAGAGGGACTAGCGGCCGCGAACACCGGGGAGCTGTTTTTT	CASSQEGLAAANTGELFF
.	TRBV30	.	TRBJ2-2	TGTGCCTGGGACGAAGGGGTCAACACCGGGGAGCTGTTTTTT	CAWDEGVNTGELFF
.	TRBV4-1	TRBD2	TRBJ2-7	TGCGCCAGCAGCCAAGCAGGAGGTAGCGGGAGCTACGAGCAGTACTTC	CASSQAGGSGSYEQYF
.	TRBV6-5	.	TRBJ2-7	TGTGCCAGCAGCGCCTATAAGGGGACCTACGAGCAGTACTTC	CASSAYKGTYEQYF
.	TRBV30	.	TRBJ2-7	TGTGCCGGACAGACAGGGGCGGGGGTCGAGCAGTACTTC	CAGQTGAGVEQYF
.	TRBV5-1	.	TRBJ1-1	TGCGCCAGCAGCTGGGGACGACAGGACGTGTACACTGAAGCTTTCTTT	CASSWGRQDVYTEAFF
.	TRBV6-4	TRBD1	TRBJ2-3	TGTGCCAGCAGCCGATCAGGGGGCGCGGGAGATACGCAGTATTTT	CASSRSGGAGDTQYF
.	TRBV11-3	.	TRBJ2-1	TGTGCCAGCAGCTTAATGGCAAGCTCCTACAATGAGCAGTTCTTC	CASSLMASSYNEQFF
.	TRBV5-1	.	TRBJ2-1	TGCGCCAGCAGCTTGGGTAGAGAGCAGTTCTTC	CASSLGREQFF
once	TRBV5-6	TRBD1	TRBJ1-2	TGTGCCAGCAGCTGGGCGACAGGGAACTATGGCTACACCTTC	CASSWATGNYGYTF
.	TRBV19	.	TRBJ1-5	TGTGCCAGTAGTATAGAGTCCAGGCTCCGCAATCAGCCCCAGCATTTT	CASSIESRLRNQPQHF
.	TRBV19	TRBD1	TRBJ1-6	TGTGCCAGTAGTTTTTTCCCGGGACAGGGAACACCCCTCCACTTT	CASSFFPGQGTPLHF
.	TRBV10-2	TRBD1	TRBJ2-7	TGCGCCAGCAGACGGGACAGGGTCTACGAGCAGTACTTC	CASRRDRVYEQYF
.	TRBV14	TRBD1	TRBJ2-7	TGTGCCAGCAGCCGGGTGGTCGGACAGGGGTTACGACTAAACCCCTACGAGCAGTACTTC	CASSRVVGQGLRLNPYEQYF
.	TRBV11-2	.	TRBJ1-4	TGTGCCAGCAGCTTATCGGCAACTAATGAAAAACTGTTTTTT	CASSLSATNEKLFF
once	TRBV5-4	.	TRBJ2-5	TGTGCCAGCAGCTTGACACGGGAACCAGAGACCCAGTACTTC	CASSLTREPETQYF
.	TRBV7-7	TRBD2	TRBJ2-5	TGTGCCAGCAGCTCTGCCGGGACTAGCGGGAGAGGGGCCCAGTACTTC	CASSSAGTSGRGAQYF
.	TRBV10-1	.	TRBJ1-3	TGCGCCAGCCCCCTCGGGGGAAACACCATATATTTT	CASPLGGNTIYF
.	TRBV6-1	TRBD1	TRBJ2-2	TGTGCCAGCAGTGCTGGGACAGGTGCGAACACCGGGGAGCTGTTTTTT	CASSAGTGANTGELFF
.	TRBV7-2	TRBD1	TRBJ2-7	TGTGCCAGCAGCTTCTACGACAGGGCGGCAGACTACGAGCAGTACTTC	CASSFYDRAADYEQYF
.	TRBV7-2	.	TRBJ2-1	TGTGCCAGCAGCTTCAGGGGATCCCACAATGAGCAGTTCTTC	CASSFRGSHNEQFF
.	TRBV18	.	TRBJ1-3	TGTGCCAGCTCAAAGGTAACAGTCTTCTCTGGAAACACCATATATTTT	CASSKVTVFSGNTIYF
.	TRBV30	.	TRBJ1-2	TGTGCCTGGAGTGTAGGAGGCAGCTATGGCTACACCTTC	CAWSVGGSYGYTF
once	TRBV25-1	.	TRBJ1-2	TGTGCCAGCAGTGACGCAGGCCGCCATGGCTACACCTTC	CASSDAGRHGYTF
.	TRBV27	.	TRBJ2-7	TGTGCCAGCAGTTTATACTTTCGGCGTGCGGGGAACTTCTCCTACGAGCAGTACTTC	CASSLYFRRAGNFSYEQYF
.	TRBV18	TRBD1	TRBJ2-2	TGTGCCAGCTCACCAGGGACAGGGGACGCCGGGGAGCTGTTTTTT	CASSPGTGDAGELFF
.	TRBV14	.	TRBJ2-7	TGTGCCAGCAGCCAAGCCGCAGGGCGGTACGAGCAGTACTTC	CASSQAAGRYEQYF
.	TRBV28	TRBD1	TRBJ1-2	TGTGCCAGCAGACCGACAGGGGGAAATGGCTACACCTTC	CASRPTGGNGYTF
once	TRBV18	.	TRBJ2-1	TGTGCCAGCTCACCACCACAGGGCCTGGTTATCAATGAGCAGTTCTTC	CASSPPQGLVINEQFF
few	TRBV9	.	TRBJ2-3	TGTGCCAGCAGCGTAGAAAGGGGAAGAACAGATACGCAGTATTTT	CASSVERGRTDTQYF
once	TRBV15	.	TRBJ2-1	TGTGCCACCAGCAGGAGATACTCACCTGATGAGCAGTTCTTC	CATSRRYSPDEQFF
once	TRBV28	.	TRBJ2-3	TGTGCCAGCAGTTTATCGGGCAGGGGCCCCAGCACAGATACGCAGTATTTT	CASSLSGRGPSTDTQYF
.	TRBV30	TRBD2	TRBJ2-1	TGTGCCTGGAGTGTCCTCCGAACTAGCGGGCCCTACGGTGAGCAGTTCTTC	CAWSVLRTSGPYGEQFF
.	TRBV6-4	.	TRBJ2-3	TGTGCCAGCAGTGACTCGAGGGGCACAGATACGCAGTATTTT	CASSDSRGTDTQYF
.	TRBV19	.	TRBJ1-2	TGTGCCAGTAGTATAACACAGGGAGACTATGGCTACACCTTC	CASSITQGDYGYTF
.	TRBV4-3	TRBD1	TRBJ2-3	TGCGCCAGCAGCCGACAGGGCAATCTGGCCTGGGGCACAGATACGCAGTATTTT	CASSRQGNLAWGTDTQYF
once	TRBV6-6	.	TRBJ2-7	TGTGCCAGCAGTTACATAGAGACAGCCGAGCAGTACTTC	CASSYIETAEQYF
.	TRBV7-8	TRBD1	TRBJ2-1	TGTGCCAGCAGCTTAACGGGACAGTCCAATGAGCAGTTCTTC	CASSLTGQSNEQFF
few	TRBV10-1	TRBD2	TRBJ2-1	TGCGCCAGCAGTGAGTCGGGGACTAAGAGCTCCTACAATGAGCAGTTCTTC	CASSESGTKSSYNEQFF
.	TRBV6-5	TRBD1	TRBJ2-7	TGTGCCAGCAGTTCCCGGGACAGGGGCCTCTACGAGCAGTACTTC	CASSSRDRGLYEQYF
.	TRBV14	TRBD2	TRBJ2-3	TGTGCCAGCAGCCAAGGCGGCGGGGGGGCTTTTGATACGCAGTATTTT	CASSQGGGGAFDTQYF
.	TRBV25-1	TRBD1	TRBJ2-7	TGTGCCAGCAGTTCCGGGACAGGGCTTAACTACGAGCAGTACTTC	CASSSGTGLNYEQYF
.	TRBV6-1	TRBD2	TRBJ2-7	TGTGCCAGCAGCTTAGCGGGAGGGCCGGTCGAGCAGTACTTC	CASSLAGGPVEQYF
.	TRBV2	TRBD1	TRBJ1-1	TGTGCCAGAAGGGACAGACGGGATGAAGCTTTCTTT	CARRDRRDEAFF
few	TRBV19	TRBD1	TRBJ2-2	TGTGCCAGTAGTATGACAGGGTATGGGACCGGGGAGCTGTTTTTT	CASSMTGYGTGELFF
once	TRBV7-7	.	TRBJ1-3	TGTGCTAGCAGCCCTCGCCCAGGGGGAAACACCATATATTTT	CASSPRPGGNTIYF